This T cell receptor beta chain stems from a study of blood T cell repertoires in COVID-19. Original data processing: It was from reference gene primer amplification that nucleated cell counts were estimated. Sequencing was performed with immunoSEQ multiplex PCR; in TCRdb, only in-frame clones are kept and a portion is missing. D and trimming were read from the DNA, whereas the V and J calls and clone size are those reported in that table. Of about 480,000 clones listed, 89% are singletons. Seattle researchers signed up patients amid active infection and tracked them longitudinally. This clonotype was obtained from a man aged 18 to 29 with COVID-19, enrolled during active disease. Sequences were obtained from peripheral blood.

CDR3 coding DNA: TGTGCCAGCAGTTTAGGCTATCAGCCCCAGCATTTT. Protein: CASSLGYQPQHF. The chain links TRBV28 to TRBJ1-5; D not certain. V lost 2 bases and J lost 5, with 4 bases in between. Germline V gene lookup returns CDR1 MDHEN and CDR2 SYDVKM. The CDR3 spans 12 residues.